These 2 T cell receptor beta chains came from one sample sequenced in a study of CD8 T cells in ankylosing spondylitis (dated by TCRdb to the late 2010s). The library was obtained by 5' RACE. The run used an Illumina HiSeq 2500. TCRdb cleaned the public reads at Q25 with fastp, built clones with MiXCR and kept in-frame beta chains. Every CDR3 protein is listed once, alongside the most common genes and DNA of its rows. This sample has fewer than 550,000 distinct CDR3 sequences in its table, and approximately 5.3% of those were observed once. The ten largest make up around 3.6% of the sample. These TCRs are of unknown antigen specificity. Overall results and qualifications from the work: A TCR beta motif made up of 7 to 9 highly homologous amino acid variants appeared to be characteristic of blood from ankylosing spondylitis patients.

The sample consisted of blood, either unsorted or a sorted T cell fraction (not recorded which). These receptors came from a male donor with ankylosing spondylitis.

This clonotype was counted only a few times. Here the CDR3 DNA reads TGTGCCAGCAAAGGACCCGAATATTCACCCCTCCACTTT. Protein sequence: CASKGPEYSPLHF. The chain couples TRBV11-2 to TRBJ1-6, with D unresolved. Germline V CDR1 and CDR2: SGHAT, FQNNGV. Deletions cut 7 bases from V and 8 bases from J, with 12 bases between. CDR3 length: 13 residues.

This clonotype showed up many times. In nucleotides, the CDR3 is TGTGCCAGCAGTTATTCCTTTGGGGAGAACACTGAAGCTTTCTTT. Translating gives CASSYSFGENTEAFF. The rearrangement uses TRBV6-5 and TRBJ1-1, with D unresolved. Trimming left V 3 bases short and J 1 base short, with 12 bases between. Germline CDR1 and CDR2: MNHEY and SVGAGI. The CDR3 loop spans 15 amino acids.